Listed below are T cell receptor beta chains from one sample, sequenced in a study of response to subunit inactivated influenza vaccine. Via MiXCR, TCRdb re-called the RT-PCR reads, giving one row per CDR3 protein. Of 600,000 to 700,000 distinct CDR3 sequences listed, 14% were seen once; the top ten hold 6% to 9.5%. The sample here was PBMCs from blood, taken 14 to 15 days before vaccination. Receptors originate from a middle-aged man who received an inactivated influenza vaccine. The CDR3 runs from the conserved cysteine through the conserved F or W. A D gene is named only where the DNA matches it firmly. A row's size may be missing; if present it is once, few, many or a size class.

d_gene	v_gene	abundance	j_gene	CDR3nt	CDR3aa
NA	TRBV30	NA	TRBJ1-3	TGTGCCTGGGTCCCTATGGTCCCCCTGGAAAGCACCATATATTTT	CAWVPMVPLESTIYF
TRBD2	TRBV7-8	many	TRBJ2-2	TGTGCCAGCAGCCCGCGGGAGTCCGGGGAGCTGTTTTTT	CASSPRESGELFF
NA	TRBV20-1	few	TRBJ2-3	TGCAGTGCTAGAGAACCACTAGAGGATACGCAGTATTTT	CSAREPLEDTQYF
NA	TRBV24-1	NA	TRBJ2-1	TGTGCCACCAGTGATTTCGGGGACAATGAGCAGTTCTTC	CATSDFGDNEQFF
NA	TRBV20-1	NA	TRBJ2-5	TGCAGTGCTACTCCAACGGACCCCGGTAACCAAGAGACCCAGTACTTC	CSATPTDPGNQETQYF
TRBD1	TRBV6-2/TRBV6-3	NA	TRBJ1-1	TGTGCCAGCAGCCACGACAGGGGAACAGTAAGCACTGAAGCTTTCTTT	CASSHDRGTVSTEAFF
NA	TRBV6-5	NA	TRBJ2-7	TGTGCCAGCAGTTACAGAGGGGGTACAACCTACGAGCAGTACTTC	CASSYRGGTTYEQYF
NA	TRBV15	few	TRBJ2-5	TGTGCCACCAGCAGAGATTCAGAAGAGACCCAGTACTTC	CATSRDSEETQYF
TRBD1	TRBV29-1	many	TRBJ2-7	TGCAGCGTTCTACTTCTCGGAGGACAGGCCTTTTCCGAGCAGTACTTC	CSVLLLGGQAFSEQYF
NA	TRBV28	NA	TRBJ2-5	TGTGCCAGCAGTTTTGACGGGCGGGAGACCCAGTACTTC	CASSFDGRETQYF
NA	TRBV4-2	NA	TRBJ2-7	TGTGCCAGCAGCCAAGATGTGCTCTCCTCCAAGCAGTACTTC	CASSQDVLSSKQYF
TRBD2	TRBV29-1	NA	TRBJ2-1	TGCAGCGGTACTAGCGGGGTCTACAATGAGCAGTTCTTC	CSGTSGVYNEQFF
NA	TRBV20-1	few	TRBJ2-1	TGCAGTGCTACCCGGGCGGGGAGCTCCTACAATGAGCAGTTCTTC	CSATRAGSSYNEQFF
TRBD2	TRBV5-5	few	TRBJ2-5	TGTGCCAGCAGCTTGCTGGTTAGCGGGGCGGAGACCCAGTACTTC	CASSLLVSGAETQYF
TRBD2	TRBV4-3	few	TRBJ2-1	TGCGCCAGCAGCCGAGGACTAGCGGGGCACCTCTCCTACAATGAGCAGTTCTTC	CASSRGLAGHLSYNEQFF
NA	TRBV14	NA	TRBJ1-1	TGTGCCAGCAGCCAATTGGGGTGGGAGCCGAACACTGAAGCTTTCTTT	CASSQLGWEPNTEAFF
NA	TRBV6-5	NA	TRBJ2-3	TGTGCCAGCAGGTTAACATGGGGGACGCAGTATTTT	CASRLTWGTQYF
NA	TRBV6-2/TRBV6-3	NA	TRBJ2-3	TGTGCCAGCAGTTACTCGCACCCTAGCGTGAGCACAGATACGCAGTATTTT	CASSYSHPSVSTDTQYF
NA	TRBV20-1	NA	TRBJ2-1	TGCAGTGCTAGAGATACAGTCTTTAATGAGCAGTTCTTC	CSARDTVFNEQFF
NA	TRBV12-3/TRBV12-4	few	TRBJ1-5	TGTGCCAGCAGTTTAAGGTCAGGGGTCGTCCAGCCCCAGCATTTT	CASSLRSGVVQPQHF
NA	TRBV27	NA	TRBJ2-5	TGTGCCAGCAGTTTTGTCAGCCAAGAGACCCAGTACTTC	CASSFVSQETQYF
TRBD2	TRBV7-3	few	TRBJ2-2	TGTGCCAGCAGCCCGGGGGGGATTGGGAACACCGGGGAGCTGTTTTTT	CASSPGGIGNTGELFF